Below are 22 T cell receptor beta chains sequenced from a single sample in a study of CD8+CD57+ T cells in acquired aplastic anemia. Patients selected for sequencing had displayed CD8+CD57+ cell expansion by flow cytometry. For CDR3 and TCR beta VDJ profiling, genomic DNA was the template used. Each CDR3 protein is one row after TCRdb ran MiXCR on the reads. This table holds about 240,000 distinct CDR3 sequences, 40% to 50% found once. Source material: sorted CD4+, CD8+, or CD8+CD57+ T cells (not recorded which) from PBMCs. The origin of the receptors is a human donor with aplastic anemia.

CDR3 nucleotide sequence: TGTGCCAGCAGCACGCTCTCAAGGCCCGGCGGGGAAATTATTCAGTACTTC. Protein product: CASSTLSRPGGEIIQYF. J is TRBJ2-4 and V is TRBV9; tentative D call: TRBD2 (6 bases). This CDR3 comprises 17 residues. CDR1 and CDR2 (germline): SGDLS, YYNGEE. Trimming pared 4 bases from V and 10 bases from J, leaving 27 bases between.

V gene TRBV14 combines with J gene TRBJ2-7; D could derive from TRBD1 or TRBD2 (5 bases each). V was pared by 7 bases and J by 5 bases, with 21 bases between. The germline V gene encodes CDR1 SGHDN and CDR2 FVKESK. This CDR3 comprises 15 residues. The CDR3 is CASTPSGTLTNEQYF. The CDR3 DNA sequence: TGTGCCAGCACACCATCCGGGACCCTGACAAACGAGCAGTACTTC. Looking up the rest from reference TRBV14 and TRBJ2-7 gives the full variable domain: EAGVTQFPSHSVIEKGQTVTLRCDPISGHDNLYWYRRVMGKEIKFLLHFVKESKQDESGMPNNRFLAERTGGTYSTLKVQPAELEDSGVYFCASTPSGTLTNEQYFGPGTRLTVT.

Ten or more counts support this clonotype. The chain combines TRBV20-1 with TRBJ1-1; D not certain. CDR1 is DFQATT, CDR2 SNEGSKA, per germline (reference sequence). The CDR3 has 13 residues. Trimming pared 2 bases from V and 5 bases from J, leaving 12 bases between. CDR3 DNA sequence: TGCAGTGCTAGATCGTCAGGTGGAACTGAAGCTTTCTTT. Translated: CSARSSGGTEAFF.

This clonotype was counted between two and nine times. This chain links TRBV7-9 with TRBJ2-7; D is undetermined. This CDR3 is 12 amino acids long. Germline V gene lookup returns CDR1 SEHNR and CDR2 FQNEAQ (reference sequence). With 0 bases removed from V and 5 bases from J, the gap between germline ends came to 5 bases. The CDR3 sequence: CASSLAKNEQYF. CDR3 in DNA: TGTGCCAGCAGCTTAGCGAAAAACGAGCAGTACTTC.

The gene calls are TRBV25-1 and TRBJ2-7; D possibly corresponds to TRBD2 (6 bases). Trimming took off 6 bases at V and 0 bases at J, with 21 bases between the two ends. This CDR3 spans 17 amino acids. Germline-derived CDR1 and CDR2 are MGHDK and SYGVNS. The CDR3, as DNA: TGTGCCAGCAGCCAAGATCAGGAGGGGCCTTACTCCTACGAGCAGTACTTC. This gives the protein CASSQDQEGPYSYEQYF.

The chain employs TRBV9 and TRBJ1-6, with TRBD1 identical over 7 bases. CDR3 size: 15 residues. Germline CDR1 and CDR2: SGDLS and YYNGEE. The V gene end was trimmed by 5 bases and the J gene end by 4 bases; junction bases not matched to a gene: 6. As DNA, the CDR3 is TGTGCCAGCAGTGATACACAGGGGTATAATTCACCCCTCCACTTT. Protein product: CASSDTQGYNSPLHF.

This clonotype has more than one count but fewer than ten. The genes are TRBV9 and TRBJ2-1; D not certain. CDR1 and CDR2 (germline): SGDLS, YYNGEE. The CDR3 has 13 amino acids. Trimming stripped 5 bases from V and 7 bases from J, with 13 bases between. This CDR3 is CASSLGNLNEQFF. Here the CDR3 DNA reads TGTGCCAGCAGTTTAGGTAACTTAAATGAGCAGTTCTTC.

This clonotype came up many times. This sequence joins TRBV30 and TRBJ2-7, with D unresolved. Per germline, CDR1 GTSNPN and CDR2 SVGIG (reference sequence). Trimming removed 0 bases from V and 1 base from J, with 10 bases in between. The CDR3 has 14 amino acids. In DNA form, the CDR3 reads TGTGCCTGGAGTGTATTCGTGGAGTCCTACGAGCAGTACTTC. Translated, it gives CAWSVFVESYEQYF.

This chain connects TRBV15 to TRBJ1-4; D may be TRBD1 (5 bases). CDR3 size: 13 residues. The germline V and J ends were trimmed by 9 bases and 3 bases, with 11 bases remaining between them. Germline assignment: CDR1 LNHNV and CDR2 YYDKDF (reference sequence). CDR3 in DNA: TGTGCCACAAAACAGGCAGCTAATGAAAAACTGTTTTTT. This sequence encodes CATKQAANEKLFF.

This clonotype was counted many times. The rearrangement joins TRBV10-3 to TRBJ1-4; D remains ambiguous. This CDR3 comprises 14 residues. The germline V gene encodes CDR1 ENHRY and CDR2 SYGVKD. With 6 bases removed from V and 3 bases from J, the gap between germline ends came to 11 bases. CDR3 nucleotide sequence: TGTGCCATCAGCGCGGACGGATCTAATGAAAAACTGTTTTTT. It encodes CAISADGSNEKLFF.

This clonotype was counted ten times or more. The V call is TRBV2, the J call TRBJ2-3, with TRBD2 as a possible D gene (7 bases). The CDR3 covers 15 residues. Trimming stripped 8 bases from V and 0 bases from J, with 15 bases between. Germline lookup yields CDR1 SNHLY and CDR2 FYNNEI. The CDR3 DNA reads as TGTGCCAGCGGGGGGGGCTATGATAGCACAGATACGCAGTATTTT. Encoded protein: CASGGGYDSTDTQYF.

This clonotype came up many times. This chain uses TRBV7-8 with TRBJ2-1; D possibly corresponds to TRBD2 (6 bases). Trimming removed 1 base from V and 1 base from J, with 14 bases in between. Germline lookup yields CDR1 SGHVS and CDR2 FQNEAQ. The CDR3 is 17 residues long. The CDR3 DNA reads TGTGCCAGCAGCTTAGATCCGGGACTGGGTTCCTACAATGAGCAGTTCTTC. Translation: CASSLDPGLGSYNEQFF.

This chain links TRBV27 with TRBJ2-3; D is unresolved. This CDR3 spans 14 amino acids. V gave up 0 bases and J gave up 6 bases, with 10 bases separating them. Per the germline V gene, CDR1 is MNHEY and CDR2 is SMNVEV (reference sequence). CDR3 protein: CASSLSVPSDTQYF. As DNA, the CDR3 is TGTGCCAGCAGTTTATCGGTGCCTTCGGATACGCAGTATTTT.

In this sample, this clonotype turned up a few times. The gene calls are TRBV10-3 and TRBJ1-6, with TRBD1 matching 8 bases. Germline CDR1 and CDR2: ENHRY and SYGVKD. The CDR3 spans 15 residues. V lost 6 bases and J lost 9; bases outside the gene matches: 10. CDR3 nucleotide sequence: TGTGCCATCAGAGCCGGGACAGGCGACGGTTCACCCCTCCACTTT. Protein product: CAIRAGTGDGSPLHF.

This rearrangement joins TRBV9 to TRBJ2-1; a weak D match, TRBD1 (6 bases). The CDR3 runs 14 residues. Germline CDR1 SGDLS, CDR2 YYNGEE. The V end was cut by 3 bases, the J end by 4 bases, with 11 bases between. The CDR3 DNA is TGTGCCAGCAGCGCTCCAGGGGATTACAATGAGCAGTTCTTC. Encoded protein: CASSAPGDYNEQFF. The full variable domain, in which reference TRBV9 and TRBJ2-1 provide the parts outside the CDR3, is DSGVTQTPKHLITATGQRVTLRCSPRSGDLSVYWYQQSLDQGLQFLIQYYNGEERAKGNILERFSAQQFPDLHSELNLSSLELGDSALYFCASSAPGDYNEQFFGPGTRLTVL.

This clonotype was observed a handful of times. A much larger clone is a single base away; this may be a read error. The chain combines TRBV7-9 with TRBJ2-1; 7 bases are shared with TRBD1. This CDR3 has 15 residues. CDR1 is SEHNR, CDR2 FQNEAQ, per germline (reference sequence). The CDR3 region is CASSNDRDTHNELFF. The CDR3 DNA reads TGTGCCAGCAGCAACGACAGGGACACGCACAATGAGCTGTTCTTC. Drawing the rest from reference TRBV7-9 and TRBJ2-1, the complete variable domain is DTGVSQNPRHKITKRGQNVTFRCDPISEHNRLYWYRQTLGQGPEFLTYFQNEAQLEKSRLLSDRFSAERPKGSFSTLEIQRTEQGDSAMYLCASSNDRDTHNELFFGPGTRLTVL.

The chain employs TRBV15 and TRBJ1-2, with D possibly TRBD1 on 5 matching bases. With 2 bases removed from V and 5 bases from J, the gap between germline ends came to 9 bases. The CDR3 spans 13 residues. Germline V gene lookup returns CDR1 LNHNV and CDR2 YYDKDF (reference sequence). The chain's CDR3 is CATSRTQGYGYTF. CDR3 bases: TGTGCCACCAGCAGAACCCAGGGATATGGCTACACCTTC.

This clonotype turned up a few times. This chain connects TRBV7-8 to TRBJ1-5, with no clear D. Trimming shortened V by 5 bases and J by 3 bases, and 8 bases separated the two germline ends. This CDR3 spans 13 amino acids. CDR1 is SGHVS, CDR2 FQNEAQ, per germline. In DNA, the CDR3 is TGTGCCAGCAGCCGAACCTACAATCAGCCCCAGCATTTT. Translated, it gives CASSRTYNQPQHF.

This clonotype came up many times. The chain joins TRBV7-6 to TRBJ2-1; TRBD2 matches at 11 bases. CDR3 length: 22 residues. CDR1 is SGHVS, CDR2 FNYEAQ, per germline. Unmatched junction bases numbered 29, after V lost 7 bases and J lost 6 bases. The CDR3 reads CASNLHAPGTETGTSGPNEQFF. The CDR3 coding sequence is TGTGCCAGCAACCTTCACGCTCCCGGGACGGAAACGGGGACTAGCGGTCCCAATGAGCAGTTCTTC.

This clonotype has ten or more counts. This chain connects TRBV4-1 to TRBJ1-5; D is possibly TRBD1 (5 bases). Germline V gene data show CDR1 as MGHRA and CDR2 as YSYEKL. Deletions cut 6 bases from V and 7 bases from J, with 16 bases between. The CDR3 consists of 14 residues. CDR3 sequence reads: CASSHTGREQPQHF. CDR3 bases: TGCGCCAGCAGTCATACAGGACGGGAGCAGCCCCAGCATTTT.

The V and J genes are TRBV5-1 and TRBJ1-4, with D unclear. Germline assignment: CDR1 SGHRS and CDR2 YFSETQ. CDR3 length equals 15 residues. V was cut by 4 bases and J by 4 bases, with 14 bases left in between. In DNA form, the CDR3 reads TGCGCCAGCAGCCCCCGGACGGAGGGTAATGAAAAACTGTTTTTT. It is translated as CASSPRTEGNEKLFF.

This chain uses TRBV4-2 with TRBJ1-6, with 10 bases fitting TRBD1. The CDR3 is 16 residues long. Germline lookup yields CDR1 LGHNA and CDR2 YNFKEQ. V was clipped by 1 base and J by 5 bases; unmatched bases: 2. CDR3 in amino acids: CASSQGDRGHNSPLHF. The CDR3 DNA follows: TGTGCCAGCAGCCAAGGGGACAGGGGACATAATTCACCCCTCCACTTT.